This TCR beta chain was recorded in a study of cytomegalovirus exposure and HLA in healthy donors. Study in general: Membership in the Caucasian-associated ancestry cluster was found for around four fifths of approximately 380 genotyped donors. Broader study findings: Among donors in an Asian-associated ancestry cluster, a later analysis reportedly found fewer N-insertions than the approximately 670-donor mean.

Concerning this clone: The antigen is undetermined.

With 60 Vbeta and 13 Jbeta primers, the PCR was carried out. The authors' processing: An analysis performed later counted about 80 million unique TCR beta chains (roughly 11 million of them shared). Sequencing used immunoSEQ multiplex PCR; TCRdb keeps in-frame clones, though not all of them. V, J and clone size are those of that table, while D and trimming were read from the DNA. The data hold some 150,000 clones, with roughly 80% observed a single time. Material: PBMCs. The clonotype was recovered from a woman between 50 and 59 years old in good health and CMV-seropositive.

The CDR3, as DNA: TGCGCCAGCAGCCCGCTCCCAGCGGGAGGGGTAGCTGAGCAGTTCTTC. Translating it yields CASSPLPAGGVAEQFF. The V and J genes are TRBV5-1 and TRBJ2-1, with 10 bases aligning to TRBD2. Germline CDR1 SGHRS, CDR2 YFSETQ. V gave up 4 bases and J gave up 9 bases; unmatched junction bases: 13. This CDR3 contains 16 residues.